The 2 T cell receptor beta chains below come from one sample, sequenced in a study of blood T cell repertoires in COVID-19. Using immunoSEQ multiplex PCR, the repertoire was profiled, and TCRdb retains in-frame clones only, with some absent. The sample shows 450,000 to 500,000 clones, 70% to 90% of them seen only once. The sequenced material came from peripheral blood. The receptors were gathered from a human donor in a cohort sampled during active COVID-19.

The chain employs TRBV11-2 and TRBJ2-1; D is ambiguous. Germline V gene data show CDR1 as SGHAT and CDR2 as FQNNGV. V lost 1 base to trimming and J lost 9 bases, with 16 bases between them. CDR3 length: 15 amino acids. In DNA, the CDR3 is TGTGCCAGCAGCTTAGCACACGGTAGCATCGGTGAGCAGTTCTTC. Encoded protein: CASSLAHGSIGEQFF.

This chain joins TRBV5-5 and TRBJ2-6; no clear D. Trimming took 0 bases from V and 0 from J, leaving 4 bases between them. The CDR3 covers 15 residues. Germline V gene sequence: CDR1 SGHKS, CDR2 YYEKEE (reference sequence). CDR3 sequence (DNA): TGTGCCAGCAGCTTGGACAGCTCTGGGGCCAACGTCCTGACTTTC. Its protein is CASSLDSSGANVLTF. Supplemented by reference TRBV5-5 and TRBJ2-6, the full variable domain reads DAGVTQSPTHLIKTRGQQVTLRCSPISGHKSVSWYQQVLGQGPQFIFQYYEKEERGRGNFPDRFSARQFPNYSSELNVNALLLGDSALYLCASSLDSSGANVLTFGAGSRLTVL.